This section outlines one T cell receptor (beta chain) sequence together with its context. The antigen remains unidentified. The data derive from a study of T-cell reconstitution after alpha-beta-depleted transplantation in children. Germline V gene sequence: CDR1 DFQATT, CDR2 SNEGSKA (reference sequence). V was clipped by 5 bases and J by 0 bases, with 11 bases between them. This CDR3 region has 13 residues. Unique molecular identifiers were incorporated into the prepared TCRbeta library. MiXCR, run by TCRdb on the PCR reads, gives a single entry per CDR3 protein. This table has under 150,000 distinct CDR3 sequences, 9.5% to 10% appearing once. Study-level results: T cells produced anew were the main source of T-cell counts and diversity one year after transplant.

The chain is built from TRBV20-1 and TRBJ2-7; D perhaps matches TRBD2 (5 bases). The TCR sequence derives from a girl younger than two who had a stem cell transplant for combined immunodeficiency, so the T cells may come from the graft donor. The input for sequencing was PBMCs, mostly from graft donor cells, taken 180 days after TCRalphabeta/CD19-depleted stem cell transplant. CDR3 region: CSALIGSSYEQYF. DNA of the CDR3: TGCAGTGCTTTAATAGGGAGCTCCTACGAGCAGTACTTC.